The sequence of this T cell receptor beta chain was determined in a study of identical twins. Germline V gene data show CDR1 as KGHDR and CDR2 as SFDVKD. With V trimmed by 4 bases and J by 3 bases, 7 bases remained unmatched. CDR3 size: 15 residues. TCRdb recomputed calls from the 5' RACE reads with MiXCR, one row per CDR3 protein. Counted here are roughly 240,000 distinct CDR3 sequences, about 7.5% occurring once; the ten biggest clones make up more than 5%. This sample also belongs to another study, concerning yellow fever vaccine responses in identical twins.

The genes are TRBV24-1 and TRBJ2-7; 8 nucleotides agree with TRBD1. The sequenced material came from CD8+ T cells sorted from blood. This TCR was sampled from a woman younger than 30 in good health. The CDR3 loop is CATSDPWTGNYEQYF. For the CDR3, the DNA is TGTGCCACCAGTGACCCCTGGACAGGGAACTACGAGCAGTACTTC.